The next 25 T cell receptor beta chains were all read from a single sample in a study of blood T cell repertoires in COVID-19. TCRdb's copy holds only in-frame clones and misses some; the assay was immunoSEQ multiplex PCR. The sample lists about 440,000 clones; roughly 91% were seen once. What was sequenced was peripheral blood. The receptors originated from a woman younger than 45 with acute or convalescent COVID-19.

The chain has TRBV9 and TRBJ2-5, with D maybe TRBD1 (6 bases). CDR1 SGDLS and CDR2 YYNGEE come from the germline V gene. V shed 5 bases and J shed 4 bases, with 9 bases lying between them. CDR3 length: 12 residues. CDR3 nucleotide sequence: TGTGCCAGCAGGGGGACATCAGAGACCCAGTACTTC. Encoded protein: CASRGTSETQYF.

The V and J genes are TRBV5-1 and TRBJ2-5; a possible D gene is TRBD2 (6 bases). The CDR3 covers 14 residues. CDR1 and CDR2 from the germline V gene are SGHRS and YFSETQ. Deletions cut 3 bases from V and 3 bases from J, with 12 bases between. This CDR3 reads CASSSRRGEETQYF. CDR3 nucleotide sequence: TGCGCCAGCAGCTCCCGCCGCGGGGAAGAGACCCAGTACTTC. Full variable domain (rest looked up from reference TRBV5-1 and TRBJ2-5): KAGVTQTPRYLIKTRGQQVTLSCSPISGHRSVSWYQQTPGQGLQFLFEYFSETQRNKGNFPGRFSGRQFSNSRSEMNVSTLELGDSALYLCASSSRRGEETQYFGPGTRLLVL.

The V and J genes are TRBV28 and TRBJ2-5; D is perhaps TRBD1 (6 bases). This CDR3 comprises 19 residues. V was trimmed by 4 bases and J by 2 bases, leaving 26 bases between them. The V gene's germline CDR1 is MDHEN and CDR2 SYDVKM. The CDR3 sequence is CASSSPSLRQAGGQETQYF. For the CDR3, the DNA is TGTGCCAGCAGTTCCCCCTCACTAAGACAGGCAGGAGGACAAGAGACCCAGTACTTC. Variable domain in full (rest from reference TRBV28 and TRBJ2-5): DVKVTQSSRYLVKRTGEKVFLECVQDMDHENMFWYRQDPGLGLRLIYFSYDVKMKEKGDIPEGYSVSREKKERFSLILESASTNQTSMYLCASSSPSLRQAGGQETQYFGPGTRLLVL.

J is TRBJ2-1 and V is TRBV5-1; 9 nucleotides align to TRBD2. This CDR3 is built from 16 residues. Trimming took 3 bases from V and 5 from J; bases not matched to a gene: 9. Per the germline V gene, CDR1 is SGHRS and CDR2 is YFSETQ. The CDR3 loop reads CASSWDSGGFNNEQFF. CDR3 DNA sequence: TGCGCCAGCAGCTGGGATAGCGGGGGATTTAACAATGAGCAGTTCTTC.

The chain uses TRBV4-2 and TRBJ1-1; 7 bases agree with TRBD1. Unmatched junction bases numbered 18, after V lost 4 bases and J lost 4 bases. This CDR3 spans 18 amino acids. CDR1 and CDR2 from the germline V gene are LGHNA and YNFKEQ. In DNA form, the CDR3 reads TGTGCCAGCAGCCCCGGAGTCAGCCCCCGACAGGGTGGCACTGAAGCTTTCTTT. This sequence encodes CASSPGVSPRQGGTEAFF.

The V call is TRBV19, the J call TRBJ2-3; D is undetermined. Germline values: CDR1 LNHDA, CDR2 SQIVND (reference sequence). The CDR3 is 15 residues long. Trimming pared 1 base from V and 5 bases from J, leaving 13 bases between. CDR3 loop: CASSIGVGRRDTQYF. The CDR3 DNA sequence: TGTGCCAGTAGTATAGGGGTCGGAAGGAGAGATACGCAGTATTTT.

This clone is a singleton in its sample. This chain connects TRBV19 to TRBJ2-3; D perhaps matches TRBD1 (6 bases). With 8 bases removed from V and 0 bases from J, the gap between germline ends came to 18 bases. The length of the CDR3 is 16 residues. Germline V gene lookup returns CDR1 LNHDA and CDR2 SQIVND (reference sequence). The CDR3 bases are TGTGCCAGTCGGATTAGGGGGACCCCAAGCACAGATACGCAGTATTTT. This sequence encodes CASRIRGTPSTDTQYF. The entire variable domain, with the rest obtained from reference TRBV19 and TRBJ2-3, is as follows: DGGITQSPKYLFRKEGQNVTLSCEQNLNHDAMYWYRQDPGQGLRLIYYSQIVNDFQKGDIAEGYSVSREKKESFPLTVTSAQKNPTAFYLCASRIRGTPSTDTQYFGPGTRLTVL.

The CDR3 nucleotides are TGTGCCAGCAGTTACTCCATGGGATTGACAGGGCGGACTGAAGCTTTCTTT. This encodes CASSYSMGLTGRTEAFF. The chain links TRBV6-2 or TRBV6-3 to TRBJ1-1, with 7 nucleotides matching TRBD1. V shed 0 bases, J shed 5 bases, and the junction held 12 bases outside the gene matches. Looked up from germline, CDR1 is MNHEY and CDR2 is SVGEGT. The CDR3 runs to 17 residues.

The chain recombines TRBV6-5 with TRBJ2-7; tentatively, D is TRBD1 (6 bases). V lost 6 bases to trimming and J lost 1 base, with 16 bases between them. CDR3 length equals 15 residues. Germline loops: CDR1 MNHEY, CDR2 SVGAGI. This chain's CDR3 is CASSARDTFSYEQYF. DNA of the CDR3: TGTGCCAGCAGCGCTCGGGACACATTTTCCTACGAGCAGTACTTC.

V is TRBV7-6 and J is TRBJ2-7, with TRBD2 matching 8 bases. V was pared by 2 bases and J by 6 bases, with 12 bases of the junction left unmatched. The germline V gene has CDR1 SGHVS and CDR2 FNYEAQ. This CDR3 has 16 amino acids. CDR3 coding DNA: TGTGCCAGCAGCTTACTTGAGCGGGGGATAGCAGGCGAGCAGTACTTC. Amino acids: CASSLLERGIAGEQYF.

This clone was recorded once. The chain recombines TRBV12-5 with TRBJ1-1; D ambiguous. Trimming cost V 4 bases and J 10 bases, with 10 bases left between them. CDR1 and CDR2 from the germline V gene are LGHNT and FRNRAP. The CDR3 extends over 11 amino acids. Here the CDR3 reads CASGSGYSAFF. The CDR3 coding sequence is TGTGCTAGTGGTTCCGGTTATTCAGCTTTCTTT.

The CDR3 sequence: CASSEARTVKETQYF. Written as DNA, the CDR3 is TGTGCCAGCAGTGAAGCCCGGACAGTGAAAGAGACCCAGTACTTC. The chain has TRBV2 and TRBJ2-5, with D possibly TRBD1 on 6 matching bases. V was trimmed by 0 bases and J by 3 bases, leaving 11 bases between them. CDR1 and CDR2 (germline): SNHLY, FYNNEI. This CDR3 is built from 15 residues. Full variable domain (missing parts from reference TRBV2 and TRBJ2-5): EPEVTQTPSHQVTQMGQEVILRCVPISNHLYFYWYRQILGQKVEFLVSFYNNEISEKSEIFDDQFSVERPDGSNFTLKIRSTKLEDSAMYFCASSEARTVKETQYFGPGTRLLVL.

The V and J genes are TRBV19 and TRBJ1-6; 7 nucleotides match TRBD1. Germline-derived CDR1 and CDR2 are LNHDA and SQIVND (reference sequence). V was pared by 2 bases and J by 11 bases, with 6 bases of the junction left unmatched. The CDR3 has 14 amino acids. DNA of the CDR3: TGTGCCAGTAGTATATCAGGGGGACGGCCACCCCTCCACTTT. Protein sequence: CASSISGGRPPLHF.

V and J are TRBV11-2 and TRBJ2-5; a possible D gene is TRBD2 (6 bases). V lost 0 bases to trimming and J lost 1 base, with 9 bases between them. Germline lookup yields CDR1 SGHAT and CDR2 FQNNGV. CDR3 size: 15 residues. CDR3 region: CASSLDGGPQETQYF. The CDR3 DNA reads TGTGCCAGCAGCTTAGACGGGGGACCCCAAGAGACCCAGTACTTC.

The genes are TRBV9 and TRBJ2-3, with 8 bases aligning to TRBD2. Trimming at V came to 4 bases and at J to 4 bases, leaving 5 bases not matched to a gene. Germline lookup yields CDR1 SGDLS and CDR2 YYNGEE. The CDR3 is made up of 14 amino acids. The CDR3 DNA follows: TGTGCCAGCAGCCCAACGGGGGGGCCAGATACGCAGTATTTT. Its protein is CASSPTGGPDTQYF.

The rearrangement uses TRBV7-9 and TRBJ2-1; 8 bases are a match to TRBD2. This CDR3 is built from 15 residues. Looked up from germline, CDR1 is SEHNR and CDR2 is FQNEAQ (reference sequence). Trimming at V came to 1 base and at J to 5 bases, leaving 4 bases not matched to a gene. The CDR3 coding sequence is TGTGCCAGCAGCTTAGTCGTAGCGGGGAACAATGAGCAGTTCTTC. The encoded protein is CASSLVVAGNNEQFF.

The chain links TRBV9 to TRBJ2-1; 8 bases agree with TRBD2. Germline CDR1 and CDR2: SGDLS and YYNGEE. CDR3 length: 15 residues. Trimming removed 0 bases from V and 6 bases from J; junction bases left unmatched: 5. CDR3 residues: CASSVGGTSINEQFF. The CDR3 DNA is TGTGCCAGCAGCGTAGGAGGGACTAGTATCAATGAGCAGTTCTTC.

The chain couples TRBV7-9 to TRBJ2-2, with TRBD1 matching over 7 bases. This CDR3 comprises 16 residues. With V trimmed by 1 base and J by 1 base, 3 bases remained unmatched. CDR1 and CDR2 (germline): SEHNR, FQNEAQ (reference sequence). CDR3 sequence (DNA): TGTGCCAGCAGCTTAGAGGGACAGAAGAACACCGGGGAGCTGTTTTTT. As protein: CASSLEGQKNTGELFF.

V and J are TRBV11-2 and TRBJ2-2, with D uncertain. This CDR3 comprises 14 residues. V shed 5 bases and J shed 1 base, with 8 bases lying between them. Germline values: CDR1 SGHAT, CDR2 FQNNGV. The CDR3, as DNA: TGTGCCAGCAGCCGTCAACAGAACACCGGGGAGCTGTTTTTT. Protein product: CASSRQQNTGELFF. The full variable domain, rest sourced from reference TRBV11-2 and TRBJ2-2, is EAGVAQSPRYKIIEKRQSVAFWCNPISGHATLYWYQQILGQGPKLLIQFQNNGVVDDSQLPKDRFSAERLKGVDSTLKIQPAKLEDSAVYLCASSRQQNTGELFFGEGSRLTVL.

J is TRBJ1-3 and V is TRBV6-6, with 7 bases that match TRBD1. Germline CDR1 and CDR2: MNHNY and SVGAGI (reference sequence). With 5 bases clipped from V and 4 bases from J, the junction kept 5 bases outside the gene matches. The CDR3 runs 14 residues. DNA for the CDR3: TGTGCCAGCAGTCCTGACAGGGCCGGAAACACCATATATTTT. This codes for CASSPDRAGNTIYF.

The CDR3 DNA is TGTGCCAGCCTACCGCGAGGGCAAGAGACCCAGTACTTC. Translating it yields CASLPRGQETQYF. J is TRBJ2-5 and V is TRBV2, with a tentative D call TRBD2 (5 bases). Per the germline V gene, CDR1 is SNHLY and CDR2 is FYNNEI. The V and J ends lost 8 bases and 2 bases respectively, with 12 bases between them. The CDR3 contains 13 residues.

The chain combines TRBV27 with TRBJ1-4; 10 bases are a match to TRBD1. CDR1 is MNHEY and CDR2 is SMNVEV in the germline V gene (reference sequence). The CDR3 runs 14 residues. Germline trimming cut 6 bases from V and 7 bases from J; bases unmatched to any gene: 5. CDR3 DNA: TGTGCCAGCAGGATGACAGGGGGCGCTGAAAAACTGTTTTTT. Translated, it gives CASRMTGGAEKLFF.

The chain couples TRBV11-2 to TRBJ2-7; TRBD1 aligns across 8 bases. This CDR3 is built from 14 residues. Trimming at V came to 7 bases and at J to 2 bases, leaving 7 bases not matched to a gene. CDR1 and CDR2 (germline): SGHAT, FQNNGV. This CDR3 reads CASNSDRGPYEQYF. For the CDR3, the DNA is TGTGCCAGCAACTCTGACAGGGGACCCTACGAGCAGTACTTC.

About this clone itself: This CDR3 is also generated by other DNA sequences in the sample. This chain connects TRBV7-3 to TRBJ1-1; a possible D gene is TRBD1 (5 bases). Trimming removed 3 bases at V and 5 bases at J, with 10 bases between. The germline V gene encodes CDR1 SGHTA and CDR2 FQGTGA. The CDR3 loop spans 13 amino acids. CDR3: CASSLERGTEAFF. CDR3 nucleotide sequence: TGTGCCAGCAGCTTGGAAAGGGGTACTGAAGCTTTCTTT.

This clone occurred a few times. The V call is TRBV24-1, the J call TRBJ1-1; possibly TRBD1 for D (5 bases). With 5 bases removed from V and 1 base from J, the gap between germline ends came to 7 bases. The CDR3 has 13 residues. Looked up from germline, CDR1 is KGHDR and CDR2 is SFDVKD. CDR3 protein: CATSGQTNTEAFF. The DNA for the CDR3 is TGTGCCACCAGTGGACAGACGAACACTGAAGCTTTCTTT.